The TCR beta chain described here comes from a study of type 1 regulatory T cells. Across the whole study: This in vitro CD4 product, T-allo10, is enriched for Tr1 cells and alloantigen-specific.

The CDR3 has 18 residues. Germline CDR1 reads ENHRY; CDR2 reads SYGVKD. V was clipped by 4 bases and J by 3 bases; unmatched bases: 14. TCRdb fed the reads into MiXCR, producing one record per CDR3 protein. Of 40,000 to 50,000 distinct CDR3 sequences listed, approximately 12% are singletons. Concerning this clonotype: The antigen remains undetermined.

The origin of this receptor is a human donor in good health. This chain links TRBV10-3 with TRBJ2-3; 9 bases map to TRBD1. Sequenced: cultured non-Tr1 T cells, either the whole culture or a sorted T cell fraction (not recorded which). The CDR3 DNA follows: TGTGCCATCAGTGGCGGGGGAGAAACAGGGGGCGAGACAGATACGCAGTATTTT. Encoded protein: CAISGGGETGGETDTQYF.